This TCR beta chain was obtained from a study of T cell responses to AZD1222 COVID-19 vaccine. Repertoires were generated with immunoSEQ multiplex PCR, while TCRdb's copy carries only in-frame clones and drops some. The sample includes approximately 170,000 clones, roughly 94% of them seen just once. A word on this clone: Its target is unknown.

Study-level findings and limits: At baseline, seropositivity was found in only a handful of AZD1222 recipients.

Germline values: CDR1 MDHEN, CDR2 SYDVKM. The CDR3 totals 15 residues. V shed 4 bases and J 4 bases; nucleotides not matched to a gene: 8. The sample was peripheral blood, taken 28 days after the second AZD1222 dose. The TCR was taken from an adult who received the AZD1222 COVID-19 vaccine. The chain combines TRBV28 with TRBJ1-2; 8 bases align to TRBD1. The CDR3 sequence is CASSYSRGLGYGYTF. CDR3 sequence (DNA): TGTGCCAGCAGTTATAGCAGGGGGCTGGGCTATGGCTACACCTTC.